Shown below are 23 T cell receptor beta chains from a single sample sequenced in a study of patients and donors after allogeneic stem cell transplantation. TCRdb reanalysed the RT-PCR reads using MiXCR and keeps one entry per CDR3 protein. The table records tens of thousands of distinct CDR3 sequences, roughly 52% of them present only once. Material: blood, either unsorted or a sorted T cell fraction (not recorded which). The source is a human donor who was either an allogeneic HSCT recipient or a stem cell or donor lymphocyte infusion donor (not recorded which). It is not recorded whose cells these are; they may come from a transplant donor.

This clonotype has only a few counts. The chain employs TRBV9 and TRBJ1-3, with D maybe TRBD1 (6 bases). Looked up from germline, CDR1 is SGDLS and CDR2 is YYNGEE. V dropped 4 bases and J dropped 5 bases, with 13 bases sitting between them. CDR3 size: 14 residues. The CDR3 nucleotides are TGTGCCAGCAGCCCCGAACAGGGTAGAAACACCATATATTTT. This gives the protein CASSPEQGRNTIYF.

The chain recombines TRBV28 with TRBJ1-1, with D possibly TRBD1 on 6 matching bases. The CDR3 sequence is 15 residues long. V dropped 5 bases and J dropped 1 base, with 14 bases sitting between them. Looked up from germline, CDR1 is MDHEN and CDR2 is SYDVKM. The CDR3 sequence: CASSMRTASNTEAFF. CDR3 nucleotides: TGTGCCAGCAGTATGAGGACAGCCTCGAACACTGAAGCTTTCTTT.

The chain joins TRBV7-9 to TRBJ1-5, with a tentative D call TRBD1 (6 bases). The CDR3 contains 16 residues. Germline CDR1 reads SEHNR; CDR2 reads FQNEAQ (reference sequence). V was shortened by 0 bases and J by 4 bases, with 13 bases between the two germline ends. This chain's CDR3 is CASSLAATGLNQPQHF. The DNA of the CDR3 is TGTGCCAGCAGCTTAGCCGCCACAGGGCTTAATCAGCCCCAGCATTTT.

This clonotype has just a few counts. The J gene is TRBJ1-1, the V gene TRBV10-3, with D possibly TRBD1 on 5 matching bases. There are 15 residues in the CDR3. CDR1 is ENHRY and CDR2 is SYGVKD in the germline V gene. V was pared by 6 bases and J by 1 base, with 15 bases between. Here the CDR3 reads CAISTPGDSNTEAFF. CDR3 nucleotides: TGTGCCATCAGCACCCCCGGGGACTCGAACACTGAAGCTTTCTTT.

This chain links TRBV6-4 with TRBJ1-1; 8 bases match TRBD1. CDR1 is MRHNA and CDR2 is SNTAGT in the germline V gene. The CDR3 has 16 amino acids. J gave up 3 bases and V 8 bases, and 14 bases lay outside the gene matches. The CDR3 is CASRLYPWDRYTEAFF. The CDR3 bases are TGTGCCAGCCGTCTTTACCCATGGGACAGGTACACTGAAGCTTTCTTT.

This clonotype was counted a few times. The J gene is TRBJ1-5, the V gene TRBV5-6; D is undetermined. Trimming shortened V by 2 bases and J by 9 bases, and 9 bases separated the two germline ends. This CDR3 comprises 12 residues. CDR1 is SGHDT and CDR2 is YYEEEE in the germline V gene. CDR3 DNA: TGTGCCAGCAGCTTAAAAAACCGGCCCCAGCATTTT. Protein product: CASSLKNRPQHF.

The chain links TRBV5-1 to TRBJ1-6, with 7 bases that match TRBD1. V trimming: 0 bases; J trimming: 9 bases; junction bases outside the gene matches: 3. The CDR3 is made up of 14 amino acids. CDR1 and CDR2 (germline): SGHRS, YFSETQ. The CDR3 nucleotides are TGCGCCAGCAGCTTGGGACAGGGCTCTTCACCCCTCCACTTT. Translated: CASSLGQGSSPLHF.

J is TRBJ1-6 and V is TRBV25-1; D not resolved. V was shortened by 0 bases and J by 14 bases, with 14 bases between the two germline ends. Germline V gene data show CDR1 as MGHDK and CDR2 as SYGVNS. The CDR3 has 14 amino acids. The CDR3 region has the DNA TGTGCCAGCAGTGAATATAAGTACGGGTTGACCCTCCACTTT. Amino acids: CASSEYKYGLTLHF.

The V call is TRBV2, the J call TRBJ2-1; 10 bases align to TRBD1. Germline assignment: CDR1 SNHLY and CDR2 FYNNEI. V was pared by 6 bases and J by 4 bases, with 6 bases of the junction left unmatched. The CDR3 extends over 15 amino acids. In DNA, the CDR3 is TGTGCCAGCAGCGTGGACAGGGGGGGATACAATGAGCAGTTCTTC. Translated, it gives CASSVDRGGYNEQFF.

J is TRBJ2-5 and V is TRBV10-3; maybe TRBD2 (6 bases). V was trimmed by 7 bases and J by 5 bases, leaving 14 bases between them. This CDR3 is built from 13 residues. In germline, CDR1 is ENHRY, CDR2 SYGVKD. The CDR3, as DNA: TGTGCCATCACCAAGGGACTTGAGGAGACCCAGTACTTC. As protein: CAITKGLEETQYF.

V gene TRBV12-3 or TRBV12-4 combines with J gene TRBJ1-3; TRBD1 agrees at 7 bases. The CDR3 covers 16 residues. Unmatched junction bases numbered 11, after V lost 7 bases and J lost 2 bases. The CDR3 DNA reads as TGTGCCAGCAAGAGACAGGGCGAGATGGCTGGAAACACCATATATTTT. As protein: CASKRQGEMAGNTIYF.

The J gene is TRBJ2-2, the V gene TRBV27; 10 bases are shared with TRBD1. The CDR3 extends over 15 amino acids. Germline values: CDR1 MNHEY, CDR2 SMNVEV (reference sequence). V trimming: 3 bases; J trimming: 6 bases; junction bases outside the gene matches: 4. The CDR3 is CASSFVGQGAGELFF. The CDR3 DNA sequence: TGTGCCAGCAGTTTTGTAGGACAGGGGGCCGGGGAGCTGTTTTTT.

This chain connects TRBV12-3 or TRBV12-4 to TRBJ2-7; D uncertain. Trimming pared 5 bases from V and 5 bases from J, leaving 10 bases between. This CDR3 has 12 residues. This CDR3 reads CASSQVFNEQYF. The CDR3 DNA reads TGTGCCAGCAGTCAGGTATTCAACGAGCAGTACTTC.

The chain links TRBV28 to TRBJ1-1; D unresolved. Germline CDR1 MDHEN, CDR2 SYDVKM. The CDR3 consists of 14 residues. V dropped 7 bases and J dropped 1 base, with 13 bases sitting between them. CDR3 loop: CASTRLKENTEAFF. Here the CDR3 DNA reads TGTGCCAGCACCCGCCTGAAGGAGAACACTGAAGCTTTCTTT. The full variable domain, its missing parts supplied by reference TRBV28 and TRBJ1-1, is DVKVTQSSRYLVKRTGEKVFLECVQDMDHENMFWYRQDPGLGLRLIYFSYDVKMKEKGDIPEGYSVSREKKERFSLILESASTNQTSMYLCASTRLKENTEAFFGQGTRLTVV.

This clonotype has more than one count but fewer than ten. The chain links TRBV7-2 to TRBJ1-1; D remains unclear. This CDR3 spans 14 amino acids. Germline lookup yields CDR1 SGHTA and CDR2 FQGNSA. The ends were cut back, 1 base at V and 1 base at J, with 7 bases in the middle. Here the CDR3 reads CASSLDPGNTEAFF. Here the CDR3 DNA reads TGTGCCAGCAGCTTAGATCCGGGGAACACTGAAGCTTTCTTT.

CDR3 sequence: CASSVGSRGYTF. DNA for the CDR3: TGTGCCAGCAGCGTCGGGTCCCGGGGCTACACCTTC. The chain employs TRBV9 and TRBJ1-2; D unclear. Germline assignment: CDR1 SGDLS and CDR2 YYNGEE. V was clipped by 2 bases and J by 8 bases, with 10 bases between them. This CDR3 is built from 12 residues. Complete variable domain (other parts from reference TRBV9 and TRBJ1-2): DSGVTQTPKHLITATGQRVTLRCSPRSGDLSVYWYQQSLDQGLQFLIQYYNGEERAKGNILERFSAQQFPDLHSELNLSSLELGDSALYFCASSVGSRGYTFGSGTRLTVV.

The gene calls are TRBV29-1 and TRBJ2-7; D unclear. Germline V gene data show CDR1 as SQVTM and CDR2 as ANQGSEA. The CDR3 has 13 amino acids. The V end was cut by 3 bases, the J end by 0 bases, with 9 bases between. The CDR3 DNA is TGCAGCGTTGATACCGACAACTCCTACGAGCAGTACTTC. Its translation is CSVDTDNSYEQYF.

The rearrangement joins TRBV12-3 or TRBV12-4 to TRBJ1-1; no definite D call. The CDR3 loop spans 13 amino acids. Trimming took off 7 bases at V and 4 bases at J, with 13 bases between the two ends. CDR3 bases: TGTGCCAGCATCTCAGGCGGTGTCACTGAAGCTTTCTTT. This translates into CASISGGVTEAFF.

This clonotype was seen a few times. The chain recombines TRBV6-2 or TRBV6-3 with TRBJ1-1; D is uncertain. The CDR3 totals 13 residues. The germline V and J ends were trimmed by 1 base and 1 base, with 4 bases remaining between them. The V gene's germline CDR1 is MNHEY and CDR2 SVGEGT. In DNA form, the CDR3 reads TGTGCCAGCAGTTACTGGGAGAACACTGAAGCTTTCTTT. It specifies CASSYWENTEAFF.

This chain links TRBV27 with TRBJ1-1; 9 bases are shared with TRBD1. Looked up from germline, CDR1 is MNHEY and CDR2 is SMNVEV (reference sequence). With V trimmed by 6 bases and J by 3 bases, 5 bases remained unmatched. This CDR3 comprises 14 residues. In nucleotides, the CDR3 is TGTGCCAGCAGACTTACAGGGGGCCACACTGAAGCTTTCTTT. Translating it yields CASRLTGGHTEAFF.

The CDR3 DNA sequence: TGTGCCAGCTGTTCGGGACTAGCGATGTATAATGAGCAGTTCTTC. Translating gives CASCSGLAMYNEQFF. This chain uses TRBV12-3 or TRBV12-4 with TRBJ2-1, with 10 bases lining up with TRBD2. The CDR3 loop spans 15 amino acids. Trimming cost V 8 bases and J 7 bases; bases outside gene matches: 11.

The genes are TRBV12-3 or TRBV12-4 and TRBJ1-1, with D unresolved. V gave up 8 bases and J gave up 8 bases, with 18 bases separating them. The CDR3 contains 13 residues. The CDR3 DNA sequence: TGTGCCAGCGGCCTCCGAGGAGGGCTGGAAGCTTTCTTT. Translating gives CASGLRGGLEAFF.

In its sample, this clonotype was seen a few times. At one boundary the junction diverges from the germline segment, which might be a read error. The V gene is TRBV20-1, the J gene TRBJ1-5; D gene ambiguous. The CDR3 consists of 15 residues. Germline CDR1 and CDR2: DFQATT and SNEGSKA (reference sequence). CDR3 sequence: CSARLMGGANLPQHF. The DNA for the CDR3 is TGCAGTGCTAGACTCATGGGAGGAGCTAATCTGCCCCAGCATTTT.